The 25 T cell receptor beta chains reported below all come from one sample, sequenced in a study of T cells in Graves' hyperthyroidism and ophthalmopathy. RNA transcripts served as the template for amplifying TCR beta CDR3 regions. HTBI primers drove first-round RT-PCR of the TCR CDR3. TCRdb re-called the multiplex PCR reads with MiXCR, one entry per CDR3 protein. The sample carries 500,000 to 800,000 distinct CDR3 sequences, roughly 14% recorded once. Sequencing was done on a sample of blood. Receptors were obtained from a woman aged 45-59 years with Graves' ophthalmopathy.

This clonotype came up a few times. The V and J genes are TRBV27 and TRBJ2-6, with 7 bases matching TRBD1. CDR1 is MNHEY and CDR2 is SMNVEV in the germline V gene (reference sequence). The trim removed 4 bases at V and 9 bases at J, leaving 6 bases unmatched. This CDR3 comprises 14 residues. The CDR3 sequence: CASSSWDSGNVLTF. CDR3 in DNA: TGTGCCAGCAGTTCGTGGGACAGTGGCAACGTCCTGACTTTC.

Many counts were recorded for this clonotype. As DNA, the CDR3 is TGTGCCAGCAGACCGACAGGGGGCGCAGGGGCCAACGTCCTGACTTTC. Amino acid sequence: CASRPTGGAGANVLTF. The chain recombines TRBV28 with TRBJ2-6, with 10 bases identical to TRBD1. The germline CDR1 and CDR2 sequences are MDHEN and SYDVKM. The J segment lost 4 bases and the V segment lost 6 bases, leaving 6 bases of the junction unmatched. The CDR3 consists of 16 residues. Full variable domain (remainder filled in from reference TRBV28 and TRBJ2-6): DVKVTQSSRYLVKRTGEKVFLECVQDMDHENMFWYRQDPGLGLRLIYFSYDVKMKEKGDIPEGYSVSREKKERFSLILESASTNQTSMYLCASRPTGGAGANVLTFGAGSRLTVL.

In this sample, this clonotype turned up a few times. The chain uses TRBV27 and TRBJ2-7, with a weak D call TRBD2 (6 bases). CDR1 and CDR2 (germline): MNHEY, SMNVEV (reference sequence). The V end lost 2 bases, the J end lost 7 bases, and 18 bases lay between the germline ends. The CDR3 is made up of 15 amino acids. The CDR3 nucleotides read TGTGCCAGCAGTTTAGTAGCGGCGCCCTTTCGGGAGCAGTACTTC. Translation: CASSLVAAPFREQYF.

J is TRBJ1-4 and V is TRBV6-1, with 8 nucleotides matching TRBD1. Trimming removed 8 bases from V and 6 bases from J; junction bases left unmatched: 8. From germline, CDR1 is MNHNS and CDR2 SASEGT. The CDR3 runs 14 residues. The CDR3 region is CASWTGTLYEKLFF. The DNA of the CDR3 is TGTGCCAGCTGGACAGGGACGCTTTATGAAAAACTGTTTTTT.

This clonotype came up many times. The chain uses TRBV27 and TRBJ1-5; unclear D gene. In germline, CDR1 is MNHEY, CDR2 SMNVEV (reference sequence). The CDR3 extends over 14 amino acids. The V gene lost 3 bases and the J gene lost 3 bases, with 9 bases spanning the gap. The CDR3 DNA sequence: TGTGCCAGCAGTTTCACAGTTTTCAATCAGCCCCAGCATTTT. Amino acids: CASSFTVFNQPQHF.

There are many counts of this clonotype. The chain joins TRBV28 to TRBJ2-1; 7 positions match TRBD2. The V segment lost 3 bases and the J segment 7 bases; nucleotides outside the gene matches: 6. This CDR3 region has 14 residues. Germline V gene sequence: CDR1 MDHEN, CDR2 SYDVKM. The CDR3 DNA sequence: TGTGCCAGCAGTTTCAGGCGGGAGCCGAATGAGCAGTTCTTC. This encodes CASSFRREPNEQFF. Full variable domain (rest looked up from reference TRBV28 and TRBJ2-1): DVKVTQSSRYLVKRTGEKVFLECVQDMDHENMFWYRQDPGLGLRLIYFSYDVKMKEKGDIPEGYSVSREKKERFSLILESASTNQTSMYLCASSFRREPNEQFFGPGTRLTVL.

This clonotype was observed at least ten times. The chain has TRBV7-2 and TRBJ2-5; 11 positions match TRBD2. From germline, CDR1 is SGHTA and CDR2 FQGNSA. The CDR3 has 17 residues. Trimming removed 1 base from V and 4 bases from J; junction bases left unmatched: 8. CDR3 region: CASSLETSGSFRETQYF. The CDR3 DNA follows: TGTGCCAGCAGCTTAGAAACTAGCGGGAGTTTTAGAGAGACCCAGTACTTC.

In this sample, this clonotype turned up many times. V usage is TRBV29-1 and J usage is TRBJ1-2, with TRBD1 identical over 8 bases. Germline loops: CDR1 SQVTM, CDR2 ANQGSEA. J lost 4 bases, V lost 3 bases, and 4 bases had no gene match. CDR3 size: 13 residues. CDR3 nucleotides: TGCAGCGTTGAGGACAGGGTATCCTATGGCTACACCTTC. Translating it yields CSVEDRVSYGYTF.

A few counts support this clonotype. The chain uses TRBV7-9 and TRBJ1-4; D remains unclear. The CDR3 is 14 amino acids. Trimming cost V 3 bases and J 1 base, with 6 bases left between them. Germline V CDR1 and CDR2: SEHNR, FQNEAQ (reference sequence). The DNA of the CDR3 is TGTGCCAGCAGCTTTTGGGGAACTAATGAAAAACTGTTTTTT. Its protein is CASSFWGTNEKLFF.

The chain uses TRBV30 and TRBJ2-7, with 9 bases identical to TRBD2. Germline V gene lookup returns CDR1 GTSNPN and CDR2 SVGIG (reference sequence). The CDR3 is 17 amino acids. After removal of 4 bases from V and 0 bases from J, the junction contained 13 bases not matched to a gene. CDR3 protein: CAWTGGLASPSSYEQYF. The DNA for the CDR3 is TGTGCCTGGACCGGTGGACTAGCGAGTCCGAGCTCCTACGAGCAGTACTTC.

This clonotype occurred many times. J is TRBJ2-1 and V is TRBV7-2, with D perhaps TRBD2 (6 bases). From germline, CDR1 is SGHTA and CDR2 FQGNSA. Trimming cost V 6 bases and J 2 bases, with 14 bases left between them. The CDR3 runs 15 residues. The DNA for the CDR3 is TGTGCCAGCAGACCATATAGCGGAACCTACAATGAGCAGTTCTTC. Protein: CASRPYSGTYNEQFF.

The gene calls are TRBV6-1 and TRBJ2-1, with D unclear. The CDR3 loop spans 15 amino acids. Germline V CDR1 and CDR2: MNHNS, SASEGT. V lost 3 bases to trimming and J lost 0 bases, with 9 bases between them. CDR3 residues: CASSDGTVSYNEQFF. CDR3 bases: TGTGCCAGCAGTGATGGCACCGTCTCCTACAATGAGCAGTTCTTC.

The table lists this clonotype with a few counts. This chain joins TRBV30 and TRBJ1-3; TRBD1 matches at 9 bases. This CDR3 contains 18 residues. V trimming: 2 bases; J trimming: 0 bases; junction bases outside the gene matches: 11. CDR1 GTSNPN and CDR2 SVGIG come from the germline V gene (reference sequence). In nucleotides, the CDR3 is TGTGCCTGGAGTTCTACGTTACGACAGGGGGTCTCTGGAAACACCATATATTTT. It specifies CAWSSTLRQGVSGNTIYF.

This clonotype has only a few counts. This chain connects TRBV20-1 to TRBJ2-3, with 10 bases matching TRBD2. The CDR3 totals 16 residues. V shed 3 bases and J 2 bases; nucleotides not matched to a gene: 8. The germline gives CDR1 DFQATT, CDR2 SNEGSKA (reference sequence). DNA for the CDR3: TGCAGTGCTAGCACGATAGCGGGAGGATACACAGATACGCAGTATTTT. Translated, it gives CSASTIAGGYTDTQYF.

The chain links TRBV7-9 to TRBJ2-1; 10 bases fit TRBD2. Germline CDR1 is SEHNR and CDR2 is FQNEAQ (reference sequence). V lost 1 base to trimming and J lost 4 bases; unmatched junction nucleotides: 13. The length of the CDR3 is 19 residues. The CDR3 protein is CASSLVEGKGLAVYNEQFF. The DNA of the CDR3 is TGTGCCAGCAGCTTAGTAGAAGGGAAAGGACTAGCGGTTTACAATGAGCAGTTCTTC.

Ten or more counts support this clonotype. The chain carries TRBV5-1 and TRBJ2-7; no clear D gene. V was trimmed by 4 bases and J by 2 bases, leaving 7 bases between them. The CDR3 loop spans 12 amino acids. Germline V gene data show CDR1 as SGHRS and CDR2 as YFSETQ. CDR3 nucleotides: TGCGCCAGCAGCCAAAGACCCTACGAGCAGTACTTC. Translation gives CASSQRPYEQYF.

A few counts support this clonotype. The chain has TRBV12-3 or TRBV12-4 and TRBJ1-5, with 10 bases identical to TRBD1. The V segment lost 5 bases and the J segment 11 bases; nucleotides outside the gene matches: 12. CDR3 length equals 15 residues. CDR3 protein: CASSNSTGGFWSQHF. The CDR3 region has the DNA TGTGCCAGCAGTAACTCGACAGGGGGCTTTTGGTCCCAGCATTTT.

The chain couples TRBV9 to TRBJ2-5; no reliable D call. CDR3 length equals 14 residues. V was shortened by 0 bases and J by 2 bases, with 8 bases between the two germline ends. From germline, CDR1 is SGDLS and CDR2 YYNGEE. CDR3 DNA: TGTGCCAGCAGCGTAGTGGGTACACAAGAGACCCAGTACTTC. This sequence encodes CASSVVGTQETQYF.

J is TRBJ2-7 and V is TRBV15; perhaps D is TRBD1 or TRBD2 (5 bases each). Trimming stripped 4 bases from V and 7 bases from J, with 26 bases between. The CDR3 is 17 residues long. Germline V CDR1 and CDR2: LNHNV, YYDKDF (reference sequence). The CDR3 DNA sequence: TGTGCCACCAGCACTAAGACAACGGGACCGGGACGGAAAGAGCAGTACTTC. It encodes CATSTKTTGPGRKEQYF. The entire variable domain, with the rest obtained from reference TRBV15 and TRBJ2-7, is as follows: DAMVIQNPRYQVTQFGKPVTLSCSQTLNHNVMYWYQQKSSQAPKLLFHYYDKDFNNEADTPDNFQSRRPNTSFCFLDIRSPGLGDTAMYLCATSTKTTGPGRKEQYFGPGTRLTVT.

The rearrangement links TRBV25-1 to TRBJ2-3; D remains ambiguous. Germline V CDR1 and CDR2: MGHDK, SYGVNS. The CDR3 is 13 amino acids. V was trimmed by 6 bases and J by 2 bases, leaving 9 bases between them. The CDR3: CASRGVATDTQYF. In DNA, the CDR3 is TGTGCCAGCAGAGGAGTCGCCACAGATACGCAGTATTTT.

With regard to this clonotype: The germline gene is not matched at one end of the junction; a read error may be the cause. This chain links TRBV3-1 with TRBJ2-4; TRBD2 matches 10 bases. The germline CDR1 and CDR2 sequences are LGHDT and YNNKEL (reference sequence). The CDR3 loop spans 14 amino acids. This CDR3 reads CASSLRLAGNIRYF. The CDR3 DNA sequence: TGTGCCAGCAGCCTCCGACTAGCGGGTAACATTCGGTACTTC.

This clonotype came up many times. The CDR3, as DNA: TGCAGTGCTAGAGGCCGGACAGGTGTGAATGGCTACACCTTC. Translation gives CSARGRTGVNGYTF. The genes are TRBV20-1 and TRBJ1-2, with TRBD1 matching over 7 bases. The CDR3 is 14 amino acids. Germline V CDR1 and CDR2: DFQATT, SNEGSKA (reference sequence). V lost 1 base and J lost 6; bases outside the gene matches: 8.

In this sample, this clonotype turned up many times. The chain joins TRBV15 to TRBJ2-5; D is possibly TRBD2 (6 bases). The CDR3 contains 15 residues. The V gene's germline CDR1 is LNHNV and CDR2 YYDKDF (reference sequence). Trimming pared 1 base from V and 2 bases from J, leaving 11 bases between. This CDR3 is CATSRVAGGQETQYF. For the CDR3, the DNA is TGTGCCACCAGCAGAGTTGCCGGGGGTCAAGAGACCCAGTACTTC.

The chain couples TRBV7-2 to TRBJ1-5; 10 bases map to TRBD1. The V and J ends lost 2 bases and 6 bases, in that order; junction bases with no gene match: 7. Germline V gene lookup returns CDR1 SGHTA and CDR2 FQGNSA. The CDR3 length is 16 residues. CDR3: CASSLHSGTGVQPQHF. The CDR3 nucleotides are TGTGCCAGCAGCTTACACTCCGGGACAGGGGTTCAGCCCCAGCATTTT.

Concerning this clonotype: A much larger clone differs from this one at a single base, so this may be a read error. This rearrangement joins TRBV2 to TRBJ1-2, with D possibly being TRBD1 (5 bases). The CDR3 runs to 14 residues. Germline CDR1 is SNHLY and CDR2 is FYNNEI. Trimming removed 8 bases from V and 7 bases from J, with 20 bases in between. CDR3 residues: CASDRDPRDCGYTF. CDR3 in DNA: TGTGCCAGCGACCGGGACCCGAGGGACTGTGGCTACACCTTC.